This entry features one T cell receptor (beta chain) sequence. Its antigen is not known. A single base is all that separates this from a far larger clone, so a read error is likely. The sample comes from a study of regulatory T cells in long-lasting Graves disease. Study-level background: Those Graves' patients who were newly diagnosed had been on antithyroid drugs under 3 months.

Regarding time point: newly diagnosed GD, antithyroid drugs for less than 3 months. PBMC RNA served as the TCR library source. There are 11 residues in the CDR3. Trimming took 1 base from V and 13 from J, leaving 8 bases between them. Germline V lookup: CDR1 SNHLY, CDR2 FYNNEI. Study outcomes and limitations: The TCR repertoire of persistent Graves' patients was less diverse than that of newly diagnosed ones.

Arm-PCR with iRepertoire HTBI primers amplified the CDR3 regions for these TCR beta libraries. MiXCR, run by TCRdb on the multiplex PCR reads, gives a single entry per CDR3 protein. The sample contains about 520,000 distinct CDR3 sequences, approximately 12% of which appear only once. In addition, the sample was reused for a study of T cells in Graves' hyperthyroidism and ophthalmopathy. This second report adds: TCR CDR3 regions were first amplified by RT-PCR with HTBI primers. Also found in blood were most expanded thyroid clonotypes above 0.001.

The sequence derives from a young woman with Graves disease. Here the sequenced sample was peripheral blood mononuclear cells (PBMCs), taken at new diagnosis, from a patient treated with antithyroid drugs. The chain is built from TRBV2 and TRBJ2-4; D gene ambiguous. The CDR3 DNA reads as TGTGCCAGCAGTGAAGAGGCTGAGCAGTACTTC. It encodes CASSEEAEQYF.